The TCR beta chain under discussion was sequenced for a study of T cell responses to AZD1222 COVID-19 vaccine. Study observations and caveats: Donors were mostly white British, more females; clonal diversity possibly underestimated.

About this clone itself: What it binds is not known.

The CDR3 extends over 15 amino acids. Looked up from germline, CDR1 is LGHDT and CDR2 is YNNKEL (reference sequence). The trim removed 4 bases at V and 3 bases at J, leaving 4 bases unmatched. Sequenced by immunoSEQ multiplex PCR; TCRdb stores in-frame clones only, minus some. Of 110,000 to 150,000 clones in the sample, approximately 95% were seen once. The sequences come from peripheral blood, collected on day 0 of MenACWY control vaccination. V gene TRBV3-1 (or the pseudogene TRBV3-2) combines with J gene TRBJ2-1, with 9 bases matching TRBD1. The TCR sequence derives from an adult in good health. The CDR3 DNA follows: TGTGCCAGCAGCCGGCCGGGACAGGGCTACAATGAGCAGTTCTTC. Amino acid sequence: CASSRPGQGYNEQFF.